The clone carrying this T cell receptor beta chain was counted between two and nine times. Original data processing: How many nucleated cells were present was estimated from reference gene primer amplification. Sequenced by immunoSEQ multiplex PCR; TCRdb stores in-frame clones only, minus some. The DNA gave D and trimming, while V, J and clone size come from that table. There are a few hundred thousand clones in the sample; 88% occur only once, and about 4.7% lies in the top ten. This record comes from a study of blood T cell repertoires in COVID-19. Study in general: Whether acute or convalescent, the COVID-19 samples came from the United States, Italy and Spain.

This CDR3 is built from 13 residues. Germline lookup yields CDR1 SGHRS and CDR2 YFSETQ. Between the trimmed V and J ends, which lost 0 bases and 1 base, there was a span of 4 bases. The study drew participants aged about 18 to 89 years from some 23 US areas. Grouping used clinical history reported by participants in a survey and questionnaire. Sequencing was done on a sample of PBMCs or T cells enriched from blood (not recorded which). The V gene is TRBV5-1, the J gene TRBJ1-1, with unresolved D. The origin of this receptor is a man aged 25 to 40 who had recovered from COVID-19. The CDR3 nucleotides read TGCGCCAGCAGCTTGGCGAGGAACACTGAAGCTTTCTTT. It is translated as CASSLARNTEAFF.